The 31 T cell receptor beta chains below all came from one sample that was sequenced in a study of shared clonotypes between healthy human individuals. Profiled with immunoSEQ multiplex PCR; TCRdb holds only in-frame clones, not every one. Altogether over a million clones are present, approximately 98.5% being singletons, with the ten largest covering approximately 0.38%. The sequenced material came from naive CD4+ T cells sorted from blood. Subset here: CD45RA+ positively selected. The receptors stem from a man aged 25 to 40 in good health.

The chain has TRBV7-8 and TRBJ2-7; TRBD1 matches 10 bases. CDR3 length: 17 residues. Germline assignment: CDR1 SGHVS and CDR2 FQNEAQ. The V and J ends lost 5 bases and 2 bases, in that order; junction bases with no gene match: 12. The chain's CDR3 is CASSPGVGQGGAYEQYF. The CDR3 bases are TGTGCCAGCAGCCCCGGCGTAGGACAGGGGGGGGCCTACGAGCAGTACTTC.

This rearrangement joins TRBV7-2 to TRBJ2-3; 8 bases align to TRBD2. V was pared by 5 bases and J by 0 bases, with 7 bases of the junction left unmatched. Germline V gene data show CDR1 as SGHTA and CDR2 as FQGNSA. The CDR3 spans 16 residues. CDR3 protein: CASSALAGASTDTQYF. As DNA, the CDR3 is TGTGCCAGCAGCGCCCTAGCGGGCGCTAGCACAGATACGCAGTATTTT. The full variable domain, rest sourced from reference TRBV7-2 and TRBJ2-3, is GAGVSQSPSNKVTEKGKDVELRCDPISGHTALYWYRQSLGQGLEFLIYFQGNSAPDKSGLPSDRFSAERTGGSVSTLTIQRTQQEDSAVYLCASSALAGASTDTQYFGPGTRLTVL.

The chain carries TRBV5-1 and TRBJ2-5, with 7 bases matching TRBD2. CDR3 size: 15 residues. The germline gives CDR1 SGHRS, CDR2 YFSETQ. With 1 base clipped from V and 1 base from J, the junction kept 4 bases outside the gene matches. CDR3 amino acids: CASSLMGGTQETQYF. As DNA, the CDR3 is TGCGCCAGCAGCTTGATGGGGGGGACCCAAGAGACCCAGTACTTC.

The chain couples TRBV7-3 to TRBJ2-1; 8 bases map to TRBD1. This CDR3 has 13 amino acids. J was trimmed by 10 bases and V by 1 base; bases with no gene match: 3. Germline CDR1 SGHTA, CDR2 FQGTGA. The CDR3 coding sequence is TGTGCCAGCAGCTTAATGGACAGGGAAGAGCAGTTCTTC. Translated: CASSLMDREEQFF.

This clone was counted once. CDR3 region: CASSIVLAGELFF. The DNA for the CDR3 is TGTGCCAGTAGTATAGTTTTGGCCGGGGAGCTGTTTTTT. The chain uses TRBV19 and TRBJ2-2, with no clear D. The CDR3 runs to 13 residues. Germline loops: CDR1 LNHDA, CDR2 SQIVND (reference sequence). Trimming took off 1 base at V and 6 bases at J, with 6 bases between the two ends. Together with reference TRBV19 and TRBJ2-2, the CDR3 gives the full variable domain: DGGITQSPKYLFRKEGQNVTLSCEQNLNHDAMYWYRQDPGQGLRLIYYSQIVNDFQKGDIAEGYSVSREKKESFPLTVTSAQKNPTAFYLCASSIVLAGELFFGEGSRLTVL.

The chain carries TRBV6-5 and TRBJ1-1, with D maybe TRBD1 (6 bases). Germline V gene lookup returns CDR1 MNHEY and CDR2 SVGAGI. The CDR3 length is 14 residues. With 5 bases removed from V and 3 bases from J, the gap between germline ends came to 13 bases. CDR3 protein: CASSEQGSHTEAFF. CDR3 in DNA: TGTGCCAGCAGTGAACAGGGCTCCCACACTGAAGCTTTCTTT.

This chain uses TRBV4-1 with TRBJ1-4; 9 nucleotides match TRBD1. In germline, CDR1 is MGHRA, CDR2 YSYEKL. The CDR3 spans 15 residues. The trim removed 1 base at V and 7 bases at J, leaving 4 bases unmatched. This CDR3 is CASSQAGTGTEKLFF. The CDR3 DNA sequence: TGCGCCAGCAGCCAAGCCGGGACAGGGACTGAAAAACTGTTTTTT.

The chain is built from TRBV28 and TRBJ2-2, with unresolved D. The CDR3 totals 17 residues. Trimming removed 9 bases from V and 5 bases from J, with 25 bases in between. Per germline, CDR1 MDHEN and CDR2 SYDVKM. The CDR3 bases are TGTGCCAGTTCAAAGGTCGGGTCCCCTAGGAGAACCGGGGAGCTGTTTTTT. It yields the protein CASSKVGSPRRTGELFF.

This clone showed up just a few times. The chain joins TRBV6-6 to TRBJ2-7; D assignment may be TRBD1 or TRBD2 (6 bases each). Trimming left V 6 bases short and J 6 bases short, with 9 bases between. In germline, CDR1 is MNHNY, CDR2 SVGAGI (reference sequence). The CDR3 has 11 amino acids. CDR3 coding DNA: TGTGCCAGCAGACAGGGAGGCGAGCAGTACTTC. Protein sequence: CASRQGGEQYF.

The chain couples TRBV30 to TRBJ1-5, with D possibly TRBD1 on 6 matching bases. The CDR3 sequence is 14 residues long. Germline CDR1 reads GTSNPN; CDR2 reads SVGIG (reference sequence). Deletions cut 4 bases from V and 3 bases from J, with 13 bases between. The CDR3 bases are TGTGCCTGGAATCCGGGACAAACCAATCAGCCCCAGCATTTT. This encodes CAWNPGQTNQPQHF.

This clone showed up just once. Other DNA variants within this sample encode the same CDR3. The genes are TRBV11-2 and TRBJ1-2; D uncertain. Trimming pared 2 bases from V and 4 bases from J, leaving 5 bases between. The germline CDR1 and CDR2 sequences are SGHAT and FQNNGV. The CDR3 spans 12 residues. The CDR3 region has the DNA TGTGCCAGCAGCTTAAGCAGCTATGGCTACACCTTC. It codes for CASSLSSYGYTF.

CDR3 DNA: TGTGCCAGCAGCTTGTTTGGCGGCTCCTACGAGCAGTACTTC. Its protein is CASSLFGGSYEQYF. J is TRBJ2-7 and V is TRBV5-8, with D uncertain. V dropped 1 base and J dropped 0 bases, with 8 bases sitting between them. The CDR3 consists of 14 residues. Germline V gene sequence: CDR1 SGHTS, CDR2 YDEGEE.

This sequence joins TRBV10-3 and TRBJ2-3, with 7 positions matching TRBD1. V shed 7 bases, J shed 3 bases, and the junction held 7 bases outside the gene matches. Per germline, CDR1 ENHRY and CDR2 SYGVKD. The CDR3 loop spans 14 amino acids. CDR3 DNA: TGTGCCATCAACGGAAAGGGGGCTACAGATACGCAGTATTTT. Translating it yields CAINGKGATDTQYF.

The J gene is TRBJ2-7, the V gene TRBV5-1; 9 nucleotides align to TRBD2. Germline values: CDR1 SGHRS, CDR2 YFSETQ. J gave up 3 bases and V 3 bases, and 7 bases lay outside the gene matches. CDR3 length: 15 amino acids. The CDR3 loop reads CASSWAGTSNYEQYF. The CDR3 nucleotides are TGCGCCAGCAGCTGGGCCGGGACTAGCAACTACGAGCAGTACTTC.

About this clone itself: A junction end diverges from the germline sequence, so it may reflect a read error. The rearrangement links TRBV7-7 to TRBJ2-5; a possible D gene is TRBD1 (6 bases). The CDR3 has 14 residues. Germline V lookup: CDR1 SSHAT, CDR2 FNYEAQ (reference sequence). CDR3 in DNA: TGTGCTAGCAGCCCGACAGGAATCCAAGAGACCCAGTACTTC. This encodes CASSPTGIQETQYF.

This sequence joins TRBV5-1 and TRBJ1-1; a possible D gene is TRBD1 (5 bases). The CDR3 contains 15 residues. Trimming stripped 0 bases from V and 6 bases from J, with 15 bases between. Germline CDR1 reads SGHRS; CDR2 reads YFSETQ. Here the CDR3 reads CASSLALTEGPEAFF. CDR3 bases: TGCGCCAGCAGCTTGGCCCTGACAGAGGGGCCTGAAGCTTTCTTT. The full variable domain, its missing parts supplied by reference TRBV5-1 and TRBJ1-1, is KAGVTQTPRYLIKTRGQQVTLSCSPISGHRSVSWYQQTPGQGLQFLFEYFSETQRNKGNFPGRFSGRQFSNSRSEMNVSTLELGDSALYLCASSLALTEGPEAFFGQGTRLTVV.

This chain links TRBV15 with TRBJ2-7; D perhaps matches TRBD2 (6 bases). V was trimmed by 3 bases and J by 2 bases, leaving 8 bases between them. Germline V gene sequence: CDR1 LNHNV, CDR2 YYDKDF (reference sequence). This CDR3 has 13 amino acids. The DNA for the CDR3 is TGTGCCACCAGCAGTGCTAGCGCCTACGAGCAGTACTTC. Translated: CATSSASAYEQYF.

The rearrangement joins TRBV5-4 to TRBJ1-2, with D perhaps TRBD1 (5 bases). This CDR3 comprises 14 residues. From germline, CDR1 is SGHNT and CDR2 YYREEE (reference sequence). The V end lost 5 bases, the J end lost 4 bases, and 15 bases lay between the germline ends. CDR3 amino acids: CASSRQPEPYGYTF. The CDR3 DNA reads TGTGCCAGCAGTCGACAGCCCGAACCCTATGGCTACACCTTC.

The chain uses TRBV5-4 and TRBJ1-3; D perhaps matches TRBD1 (6 bases). The germline gives CDR1 SGHNT, CDR2 YYREEE (reference sequence). V was cut by 2 bases and J by 4 bases, with 13 bases left in between. This CDR3 has 15 residues. As DNA, the CDR3 is TGTGCCAGCAGCTTTCTCGGGGGGGGCGGAAACACCATATATTTT. It is translated as CASSFLGGGGNTIYF. Full variable domain (remainder filled in from reference TRBV5-4 and TRBJ1-3): ETGVTQSPTHLIKTRGQQVTLRCSSQSGHNTVSWYQQALGQGPQFIFQYYREEENGRGNFPPRFSGLQFPNYSSELNVNALELDDSALYLCASSFLGGGGNTIYFGEGSWLTVV.

The chain links TRBV6-5 to TRBJ2-3; either TRBD1 or TRBD2 may supply D (5 bases each). CDR1 is MNHEY and CDR2 is SVGAGI in the germline V gene. The CDR3 is 16 residues long. V was cut by 1 base and J by 1 base, with 12 bases left in between. The CDR3 is CASSYLPGPGTDTQYF. CDR3 DNA sequence: TGTGCCAGCAGTTACTTACCGGGACCCGGCACAGATACGCAGTATTTT.

The rearrangement uses TRBV5-6 and TRBJ1-2, with D maybe TRBD1 (6 bases). Germline CDR1 is SGHDT and CDR2 is YYEEEE. The CDR3 extends over 16 amino acids. The V gene lost 6 bases and the J gene lost 6 bases, with 24 bases spanning the gap. This CDR3 reads CASTSRGGLVFDGYTF. Written as DNA, the CDR3 is TGTGCCAGCACCTCCAGGGGAGGTTTGGTCTTCGATGGCTACACCTTC. Drawing the rest from reference TRBV5-6 and TRBJ1-2, the complete variable domain is DAGVTQSPTHLIKTRGQQVTLRCSPKSGHDTVSWYQQALGQGPQFIFQYYEEEERQRGNFPDRFSGHQFPNYSSELNVNALLLGDSALYLCASTSRGGLVFDGYTFGSGTRLTVV.

This chain links TRBV18 with TRBJ2-1; 8 positions agree with TRBD2. Looked up from germline, CDR1 is KGHSH and CDR2 is LQKENI. The CDR3 spans 15 residues. Germline trimming cut 3 bases from V and 8 bases from J; bases unmatched to any gene: 9. The DNA of the CDR3 is TGTGCCAGCTCACCGAGGCAACTAGCGGAAGATGAGCAGTTCTTC. This sequence encodes CASSPRQLAEDEQFF. Using reference TRBV18 and TRBJ2-1 for the parts outside the CDR3, the full variable domain is NAGVMQNPRHLVRRRGQEARLRCSPMKGHSHVYWYRQLPEEGLKFMVYLQKENIIDESGMPKERFSAEFPKEGPSILRIQQVVRGDSAAYFCASSPRQLAEDEQFFGPGTRLTVL.

The rearrangement joins TRBV29-1 to TRBJ1-5; D gene ambiguous. This CDR3 is built from 13 residues. CDR1 and CDR2 from the germline V gene are SQVTM and ANQGSEA. With 7 bases removed from V and 6 bases from J, the gap between germline ends came to 16 bases. The CDR3 spells CSATAAVGQPQHF. CDR3 DNA: TGCAGCGCAACAGCGGCCGTAGGTCAGCCCCAGCATTTT.

J is TRBJ2-3 and V is TRBV5-1; D not resolved. The CDR3 is made up of 14 amino acids. The V gene lost 4 bases and the J gene lost 1 base, with 10 bases spanning the gap. Germline values: CDR1 SGHRS, CDR2 YFSETQ. In nucleotides, the CDR3 is TGCGCCAGCAGCCAGAACTCGGGCACAGATACGCAGTATTTT. Amino acids: CASSQNSGTDTQYF.

The chain uses TRBV12-5 and TRBJ2-5; D call uncertain. CDR1 and CDR2 from the germline V gene are LGHNT and FRNRAP. The CDR3 spans 13 residues. V was trimmed by 4 bases and J by 5 bases, leaving 11 bases between them. The CDR3 DNA is TGTGCTAGTGGTTCATCAGGAGCGGAGACCCAGTACTTC. Protein sequence: CASGSSGAETQYF.

The chain has TRBV5-1 and TRBJ2-5; no firm D call. V lost 4 bases and J lost 4, with 8 bases in between. Germline lookup yields CDR1 SGHRS and CDR2 YFSETQ. This CDR3 spans 12 amino acids. CDR3 nucleotides: TGCGCCAGCAGCCACCCTCGAGAGACCCAGTACTTC. This sequence encodes CASSHPRETQYF. Full variable domain (remainder filled in from reference TRBV5-1 and TRBJ2-5): KAGVTQTPRYLIKTRGQQVTLSCSPISGHRSVSWYQQTPGQGLQFLFEYFSETQRNKGNFPGRFSGRQFSNSRSEMNVSTLELGDSALYLCASSHPRETQYFGPGTRLLVL.

J is TRBJ2-7 and V is TRBV25-1, with TRBD2 matching 7 bases. After removal of 2 bases from V and 0 bases from J, the junction contained 4 bases not matched to a gene. Germline V gives CDR1 MGHDK, CDR2 SYGVNS. CDR3 length: 15 amino acids. The CDR3 DNA sequence: TGTGCCAGCAGTGAAAATAGCGGGCACTCCTACGAGCAGTACTTC. This codes for CASSENSGHSYEQYF.

The chain employs TRBV11-3 and TRBJ2-1; 8 bases agree with TRBD2. Germline CDR1 and CDR2: SGHNT and YENEEA. The CDR3 totals 16 residues. V lost 6 bases, J lost 5 bases, and 12 bases stayed unmatched. CDR3 amino acids: CASSSPGLGADNEQFF. The CDR3 DNA is TGTGCCAGCAGTTCACCGGGACTAGGAGCTGACAATGAGCAGTTCTTC.

The rearrangement links TRBV5-1 to TRBJ2-3, with a possible D match to TRBD2 (6 bases). Trimming removed 7 bases at V and 0 bases at J, with 15 bases between. CDR1 and CDR2 from the germline V gene are SGHRS and YFSETQ. This CDR3 has 15 residues. CDR3 sequence (DNA): TGCGCCAGCTATCTGGCAGGGACTAGCACAGATACGCAGTATTTT. Translating it yields CASYLAGTSTDTQYF.

The chain carries TRBV11-2 and TRBJ2-1; 13 positions agree with TRBD2. CDR1 is SGHAT, CDR2 FQNNGV, per germline. The trim removed 0 bases at V and 8 bases at J, leaving 4 bases unmatched. CDR3 length: 16 residues. The CDR3 protein is CASSLESGLAGDEQFF. The CDR3, as DNA: TGTGCCAGCAGCTTAGAGAGTGGACTAGCGGGGGATGAGCAGTTCTTC.

This clone was seen once. The chain couples TRBV27 to TRBJ1-4, with 7 bases aligning to TRBD1. Germline V CDR1 and CDR2: MNHEY, SMNVEV (reference sequence). This CDR3 is built from 15 residues. With V trimmed by 6 bases and J by 4 bases, 8 bases remained unmatched. CDR3 loop: CASSAEGAGNEKLFF. As DNA, the CDR3 is TGTGCCAGCAGCGCCGAGGGGGCCGGTAATGAAAAACTGTTTTTT.